Each of the 18 T cell receptor beta chains below was sequenced from the same sample in a study of T cell responses to AZD1222 COVID-19 vaccine. Profiling relied on immunoSEQ multiplex PCR, and the TCRdb table lists in-frame clones only, not all of them. This sample carries 200,000 or so clones, around 90% of them seen once, and the ten largest clones take approximately 0.97%. Sequenced here: peripheral blood, sampled on day 0 of AZD1222 vaccination. These receptors originate from an adult in good health.

This clone appeared once. This rearrangement joins TRBV5-6 to TRBJ2-1; unclear D gene. Germline CDR1 and CDR2: SGHDT and YYEEEE. V gave up 7 bases and J gave up 3 bases, with 17 bases separating them. The CDR3 runs 15 residues. CDR3 loop: CASDLGGAFYNEQFF. CDR3 sequence (DNA): TGTGCCAGCGATCTGGGCGGAGCGTTCTACAATGAGCAGTTCTTC. Full variable domain (missing parts from reference TRBV5-6 and TRBJ2-1): DAGVTQSPTHLIKTRGQQVTLRCSPKSGHDTVSWYQQALGQGPQFIFQYYEEEERQRGNFPDRFSGHQFPNYSSELNVNALLLGDSALYLCASDLGGAFYNEQFFGPGTRLTVL.

This clone was picked up one time. This chain links TRBV5-1 with TRBJ2-7; no definite D call. CDR3 size: 13 residues. Per germline, CDR1 SGHRS and CDR2 YFSETQ. V was pared by 1 base and J by 3 bases, with 8 bases between. The CDR3: CASSLLGDYEQYF. The CDR3 nucleotides are TGCGCCAGCAGCTTGCTTGGGGACTACGAGCAGTACTTC.

This chain connects TRBV7-2 to TRBJ1-1; 11 bases match TRBD1. This CDR3 is 16 amino acids long. CDR1 and CDR2 (germline): SGHTA, FQGNSA. The ends lost 5 bases at V and 5 bases at J; junction bases unmatched: 10. The CDR3 protein is CASSHRTGGGLTEAFF. The CDR3 DNA is TGTGCCAGCAGCCACAGGACAGGGGGCGGACTAACTGAAGCTTTCTTT.

On this clone itself: The DNA is omitted, as the CDR3 cannot be located on it reliably, and the CDR3 follows TCRdb's listing. V is TRBV5-5 and J is TRBJ1-1. Germline V gene sequence: CDR1 SGHKS, CDR2 YYEKEE (reference sequence). The CDR3 numbers 15 amino acids, ends counted. The CDR3 reads CASSSSVGPGTEAFF.

This clone was counted a single time. This sequence joins TRBV5-1 and TRBJ1-1, with TRBD1 matching 8 bases. The germline V gene has CDR1 SGHRS and CDR2 YFSETQ. CDR3 length: 15 amino acids. Trimming at V came to 0 bases and at J to 2 bases, leaving 3 bases not matched to a gene. The CDR3 DNA reads TGCGCCAGCAGCTTGGCACAGGGGGTAAACACTGAAGCTTTCTTT. It translates to CASSLAQGVNTEAFF.

The CDR3 region is CASSPSGSQDEKLFF. CDR3 nucleotides: TGTGCCAGCTCACCATCCGGGAGCCAGGATGAAAAACTGTTTTTT. The chain combines TRBV18 with TRBJ1-4; D is uncertain. The CDR3 is made up of 15 amino acids. Between the trimmed V and J ends, which lost 2 bases and 6 bases, there was a span of 13 bases. The V gene's germline CDR1 is KGHSH and CDR2 LQKENI.

The J gene is TRBJ2-2, the V gene TRBV7-9, with 8 bases matching TRBD2. With 5 bases clipped from V and 2 bases from J, the junction kept 7 bases outside the gene matches. There are 16 residues in the CDR3. From germline, CDR1 is SEHNR and CDR2 FQNEAQ (reference sequence). The CDR3 coding sequence is TGTGCCAGCAGCCCCCGGCTAGCGGGCAACACCGGGGAGCTGTTTTTT. It yields the protein CASSPRLAGNTGELFF.

This clone has a single count. The chain carries TRBV20-1 and TRBJ2-7; D possibly corresponds to TRBD2 (5 bases). Per the germline V gene, CDR1 is DFQATT and CDR2 is SNEGSKA (reference sequence). This CDR3 has 13 amino acids. V lost 3 bases and J 7 bases, leaving 16 bases between the germline ends. The CDR3 here is CSASSGLVEEQYF. The DNA of the CDR3 is TGCAGTGCTAGTTCAGGACTGGTGGAGGAGCAGTACTTC.

The chain combines TRBV10-2 with TRBJ2-7; TRBD2 aligns across 8 bases. From germline, CDR1 is WSHSY and CDR2 SAAADI. With V trimmed by 2 bases and J by 2 bases, 5 bases remained unmatched. The CDR3 spans 15 residues. The CDR3 here is CASSESSGTPYEQYF. In nucleotides, the CDR3 is TGCGCCAGCAGTGAGAGTAGCGGGACCCCCTACGAGCAGTACTTC.

This rearrangement joins TRBV19 to TRBJ2-7; TRBD1 matches at 7 bases. V gave up 4 bases and J gave up 5 bases; unmatched junction bases: 8. The CDR3 length is 14 residues. Looked up from germline, CDR1 is LNHDA and CDR2 is SQIVND (reference sequence). CDR3 sequence (DNA): TGTGCCAGTAGTACCGGACAGGCTATCCACGAGCAGTACTTC. Translation gives CASSTGQAIHEQYF.

The chain carries TRBV5-5 and TRBJ2-2; D remains unclear. Trimming took off 3 bases at V and 1 base at J, with 1 base between the two ends. CDR1 and CDR2 (germline): SGHKS, YYEKEE (reference sequence). The CDR3 runs 12 residues. CDR3 DNA sequence: TGTGCCAGCAGCTGGAACACCGGGGAGCTGTTTTTT. It specifies CASSWNTGELFF. The complete variable domain, with remaining parts taken from reference TRBV5-5 and TRBJ2-2, reads DAGVTQSPTHLIKTRGQQVTLRCSPISGHKSVSWYQQVLGQGPQFIFQYYEKEERGRGNFPDRFSARQFPNYSSELNVNALLLGDSALYLCASSWNTGELFFGEGSRLTVL.

This rearrangement joins TRBV18 to TRBJ2-2, with TRBD2 as a possible D gene (6 bases). The CDR3 has 15 amino acids. The germline V and J ends were trimmed by 3 bases and 3 bases, with 11 bases remaining between them. Germline assignment: CDR1 KGHSH and CDR2 LQKENI. CDR3 nucleotides: TGTGCCAGCTCACCTCCCGGGGGTTACACCGGGGAGCTGTTTTTT. Protein product: CASSPPGGYTGELFF.

In its sample, this clone was seen once. J is TRBJ1-2 and V is TRBV6-5, with TRBD1 identical over 8 bases. The CDR3 has 13 residues. Trimming cost V 8 bases and J 1 base; bases outside gene matches: 3. CDR1 and CDR2 from the germline V gene are MNHEY and SVGAGI. The CDR3, as DNA: TGTGCCAGCGGAACAGGGGGTAACTATGGCTACACCTTC. Its translation is CASGTGGNYGYTF.

In nucleotides, the CDR3 is TGTGCCAGCAGTGGTCTAGCGGGGACTAGCACAGATACGCAGTATTTT. As protein: CASSGLAGTSTDTQYF. The rearrangement joins TRBV6-1 to TRBJ2-3; 9 positions match TRBD2. Trimming cost V 4 bases and J 0 bases; bases outside gene matches: 5. Germline-derived CDR1 and CDR2 are MNHNS and SASEGT. CDR3 size: 16 residues.

This clone was counted between two and nine times. V gene TRBV11-3 combines with J gene TRBJ2-2, with 7 bases fitting TRBD1. V gave up 1 base and J gave up 1 base; unmatched junction bases: 0. This CDR3 is 15 amino acids long. Germline V gene data show CDR1 as SGHNT and CDR2 as YENEEA. The CDR3 is CASSLGTGNTGELFF. The DNA of the CDR3 is TGTGCCAGCAGCTTAGGGACAGGGAACACCGGGGAGCTGTTTTTT. Based on the CDR3 plus reference TRBV11-3 and TRBJ2-2, the full variable domain is EAGVVQSPRYKIIEKKQPVAFWCNPISGHNTLYWYLQNLGQGPELLIRYENEEAVDDSQLPKDRFSAERLKGVDSTLKIQPAELGDSAVYLCASSLGTGNTGELFFGEGSRLTVL.

This sequence joins TRBV25-1 and TRBJ2-5; TRBD1 matches at 12 bases. Germline CDR1 and CDR2: MGHDK and SYGVNS. The ends lost 1 base at V and 5 bases at J; junction bases unmatched: 8. This CDR3 is built from 17 residues. The CDR3 DNA reads as TGTGCCAGCAGTGAATTTTCCGGGACAGGGGGCAGGGAGACCCAGTACTTC. This translates into CASSEFSGTGGRETQYF.

The rearrangement uses TRBV27 and TRBJ1-5, with TRBD1 as a possible D gene (5 bases). The germline gives CDR1 MNHEY, CDR2 SMNVEV (reference sequence). There are 14 residues in the CDR3. V was pared by 2 bases and J by 6 bases, with 11 bases between. CDR3 residues: CASSLRGRGQPQHF. The CDR3 DNA is TGTGCCAGCAGTTTACGGGGGAGGGGTCAGCCCCAGCATTTT.

The chain uses TRBV5-5 and TRBJ2-5; 9 bases map to TRBD2. Germline CDR1 reads SGHKS; CDR2 reads YYEKEE (reference sequence). The CDR3 contains 16 residues. V was clipped by 4 bases and J by 4 bases; unmatched bases: 11. CDR3 sequence (DNA): TGTGCCAGCAGCACGGGACTAGCCGGAGGGCTAGAGACCCAGTACTTC. Translated: CASSTGLAGGLETQYF.